This is a list of T cell receptor beta chains from one sample in a study of cytomegalovirus exposure and HLA in healthy donors. Sequencing was performed with immunoSEQ multiplex PCR; in TCRdb, only in-frame clones are kept and a portion is missing. In the table there are 200,000 to 250,000 clones, 82% of which are singletons. Input material: PBMCs. Receptors were obtained from a woman in her forties in good health and CMV-seronegative. CDR3s include the opening cysteine and the closing phenylalanine or tryptophan. The order of the fields is V gene, D gene, J gene, clone size, CDR3 protein, CDR3 DNA. The D gene is left open where the match is weak. Part of the rows lack a size; the others show once, few, many or a class for expanded clones.

v_call: TRBV6-5
d_call: TRBD2
j_call: TRBJ2-2
clone_size: few
cdr3_aa: CASSYSSGYTGELFF
cdr3_nt: TGTGCCAGCAGTTATTCTAGCGGATACACCGGGGAGCTGTTTTTT

v_call: TRBV7-9
d_call: TRBD2
j_call: TRBJ2-1
clone_size: .
cdr3_aa: CASSLVLAGVNEQFF
cdr3_nt: TGTGCCAGCAGCTTAGTCTTAGCGGGAGTTAATGAGCAGTTCTTC

v_call: TRBV19
d_call: TRBD2
j_call: TRBJ2-7
clone_size: .
cdr3_aa: CASRKTSGTYEQYF
cdr3_nt: TGTGCCAGTAGGAAGACTAGCGGAACCTACGAGCAGTACTTC

v_call: TRBV21-1
d_call: .
j_call: TRBJ2-7
clone_size: .
cdr3_aa: CASINRGQSPGGQYF
cdr3_nt: TGTGCCAGCATCAACAGGGGCCAGAGTCCCGGAGGGCAGTACTTC

v_call: TRBV7-2
d_call: TRBD2
j_call: TRBJ2-5
clone_size: .
cdr3_aa: CASSFFGKAGLQETQYF
cdr3_nt: TGTGCCAGCAGCTTCTTTGGAAAAGCGGGACTCCAAGAGACCCAGTACTTC

v_call: TRBV18
d_call: TRBD1
j_call: TRBJ1-5
clone_size: .
cdr3_aa: CASSPGQGYNQPQHF
cdr3_nt: TGTGCCAGCTCACCTGGACAGGGGTACAATCAGCCCCAGCATTTT

v_call: TRBV9
d_call: .
j_call: TRBJ2-7
clone_size: once
cdr3_aa: CASSVDLGESYEQYF
cdr3_nt: TGTGCCAGCAGCGTAGATCTGGGCGAATCCTACGAGCAGTACTTC

v_call: TRBV5-1
d_call: TRBD2
j_call: TRBJ2-1
clone_size: .
cdr3_aa: CASSLLAGSSYNEQFF
cdr3_nt: TGCGCCAGCAGCTTACTAGCGGGGAGCTCCTACAATGAGCAGTTCTTC

v_call: TRBV30
d_call: TRBD1
j_call: TRBJ2-7
clone_size: .
cdr3_aa: CAWTMGTGGADEQYF
cdr3_nt: TGTGCCTGGACGATGGGGACAGGGGGCGCGGACGAGCAGTACTTC

v_call: TRBV28
d_call: .
j_call: TRBJ1-2
clone_size: few
cdr3_aa: CASRGTGQGTQSNYGYTF
cdr3_nt: TGTGCCAGCAGGGGGACGGGGCAGGGGACCCAATCCAACTATGGCTACACCTTC

v_call: TRBV5-1
d_call: .
j_call: TRBJ2-7
clone_size: .
cdr3_aa: CASTPLTDYEQYF
cdr3_nt: TGCGCCAGCACCCCCCTGACAGACTACGAGCAGTACTTC

v_call: TRBV19
d_call: .
j_call: TRBJ2-1
clone_size: .
cdr3_aa: CASSIDRLVSNEQFF
cdr3_nt: TGTGCCAGTAGTATAGATCGCCTAGTAAGCAATGAGCAGTTCTTC

v_call: TRBV19
d_call: .
j_call: TRBJ2-5
clone_size: .
cdr3_aa: CASGTEVQETQYF
cdr3_nt: TGTGCCAGTGGAACCGAGGTCCAAGAGACCCAGTACTTC

v_call: TRBV25-1
d_call: TRBD1
j_call: TRBJ2-1
clone_size: .
cdr3_aa: CASSEYQYRGRNYNEQFF
cdr3_nt: TGTGCCAGCAGTGAATACCAATACAGGGGGCGGAACTACAATGAGCAGTTCTTC

v_call: TRBV5-1
d_call: TRBD2
j_call: TRBJ2-7
clone_size: .
cdr3_aa: CASTVLAGEGEQYF
cdr3_nt: TGCGCCAGCACCGTGCTGGCGGGAGAGGGCGAGCAGTACTTC

v_call: TRBV14
d_call: TRBD1
j_call: TRBJ2-2
clone_size: .
cdr3_aa: CASSQLPGQRFTGELFF
cdr3_nt: TGTGCCAGCAGCCAGTTGCCGGGACAGAGGTTCACCGGGGAGCTGTTTTTT

v_call: TRBV28
d_call: TRBD1
j_call: TRBJ1-1
clone_size: .
cdr3_aa: CASSLLADRGRGHSKNTEAFF
cdr3_nt: TGTGCCAGCAGTTTATTAGCGGACAGGGGGCGCGGCCATTCCAAAAACACTGAAGCTTTCTTT

v_call: TRBV29-1
d_call: TRBD1
j_call: TRBJ2-7
clone_size: .
cdr3_aa: CSATPGQGFGEQYF
cdr3_nt: TGCAGCGCTACCCCGGGACAGGGCTTTGGGGAGCAGTACTTC